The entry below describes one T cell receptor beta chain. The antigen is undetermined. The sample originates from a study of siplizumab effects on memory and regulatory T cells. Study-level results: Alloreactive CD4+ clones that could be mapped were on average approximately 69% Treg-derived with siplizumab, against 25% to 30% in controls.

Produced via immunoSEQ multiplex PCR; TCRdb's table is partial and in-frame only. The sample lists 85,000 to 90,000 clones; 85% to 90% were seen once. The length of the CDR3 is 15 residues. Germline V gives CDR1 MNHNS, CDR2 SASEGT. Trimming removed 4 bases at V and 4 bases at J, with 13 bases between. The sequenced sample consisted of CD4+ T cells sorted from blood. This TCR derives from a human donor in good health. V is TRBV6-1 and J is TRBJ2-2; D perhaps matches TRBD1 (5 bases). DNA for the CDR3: TGTGCCAGCAGTGGGCAGGGTGGGGTCACCGGGGAGCTGTTTTTT. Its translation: CASSGQGGVTGELFF.